The next 26 T cell receptor beta chains were all read from a single sample in a study of cytomegalovirus exposure and HLA in healthy donors. PCR was performed using 60 Vbeta and 13 Jbeta primers. Produced via immunoSEQ multiplex PCR; TCRdb's table is partial and in-frame only. The table records over 150,000 clones, about four fifths of them present only once. Sequencing input: PBMCs. The receptors were gathered from a woman in her 50s in good health and CMV-seronegative.

V is TRBV7-2 and J is TRBJ1-2; 9 bases are a match to TRBD1. The ends lost 5 bases at V and 4 bases at J; junction bases unmatched: 2. Germline values: CDR1 SGHTA, CDR2 FQGNSA. The CDR3 runs to 13 residues. For the CDR3, the DNA is TGTGCCAGCAGCCCGACAGGGGGCTATGGCTACACCTTC. It encodes CASSPTGGYGYTF.

The chain couples TRBV6-5 to TRBJ2-5, with TRBD1 identical over 7 bases. Germline V gene lookup returns CDR1 MNHEY and CDR2 SVGAGI. V shed 5 bases and J 5 bases; nucleotides not matched to a gene: 8. The CDR3 is 14 amino acids. The CDR3 DNA reads as TGTGCCAGCAGTCCGACAGGGCTGGGGGAGACCCAGTACTTC. Its protein is CASSPTGLGETQYF.

The chain couples TRBV19 to TRBJ1-5, with TRBD1 matching 7 bases. Germline V gene lookup returns CDR1 LNHDA and CDR2 SQIVND (reference sequence). Trimming cost V 7 bases and J 4 bases; bases outside gene matches: 10. The CDR3 consists of 15 residues. For the CDR3, the DNA is TGTGCCAGTACCCTGGGACAGAAAGGTAATCAGCCCCAGCATTTT. Its protein product is CASTLGQKGNQPQHF.

The CDR3 protein is CAGAARWGNEQFF. The CDR3 nucleotides are TGTGCCGGGGCGGCCCGCTGGGGCAATGAGCAGTTCTTC. The genes are TRBV13 and TRBJ2-1; D may be TRBD1 (5 bases). The CDR3 extends over 13 amino acids. V was cut by 11 bases and J by 6 bases, with 17 bases left in between. The V gene's germline CDR1 is PRHDT and CDR2 FYEKMQ (reference sequence).

The chain has TRBV2 and TRBJ2-3, with TRBD2 identical over 11 bases. This CDR3 is built from 16 residues. With 5 bases clipped from V and 0 bases from J, the junction kept 4 bases outside the gene matches. Germline values: CDR1 SNHLY, CDR2 FYNNEI. CDR3 DNA sequence: TGTGCCAGCAGTCCGACTAGCGGGAAAAGCACAGATACGCAGTATTTT. Its translation: CASSPTSGKSTDTQYF.

The V call is TRBV7-8, the J call TRBJ2-1; no reliable D call. Trimming took 2 bases from V and 5 from J, leaving 10 bases between them. Germline CDR1 is SGHVS and CDR2 is FQNEAQ. The CDR3 is made up of 14 amino acids. The CDR3: CASSLNLVDNEQFF. The CDR3 coding sequence is TGTGCCAGCAGCTTAAATCTAGTTGACAATGAGCAGTTCTTC.

This clone came up a few times. The chain combines TRBV25-1 with TRBJ2-7, with TRBD2 matching 9 bases. The CDR3 is 13 amino acids. CDR1 MGHDK and CDR2 SYGVNS come from the germline V gene. The ends lost 3 bases at V and 11 bases at J; junction bases unmatched: 8. For the CDR3, the DNA is TGTGCCAGCAGTGAGGGACTAGCTGGGACGGAGTACTTC. Protein: CASSEGLAGTEYF.

J is TRBJ1-1 and V is TRBV5-1, with D possibly TRBD1 on 5 matching bases. Germline CDR1 is SGHRS and CDR2 is YFSETQ. Trimming took off 3 bases at V and 1 base at J, with 13 bases between the two ends. This CDR3 spans 15 amino acids. The chain's CDR3 is CASSWTGGRNTEAFF. The CDR3 nucleotides read TGCGCCAGCAGCTGGACCGGGGGTAGGAACACTGAAGCTTTCTTT.

The chain couples TRBV9 to TRBJ1-6; 7 nucleotides align to TRBD1. Trimming removed 0 bases from V and 9 bases from J; junction bases left unmatched: 3. The CDR3 spans 14 residues. Germline lookup yields CDR1 SGDLS and CDR2 YYNGEE. The CDR3 nucleotides read TGTGCCAGCAGCGTAGAGGGGGCAGGTTCACCCCTCCACTTT. Translated: CASSVEGAGSPLHF.

This clone was detected only a few times. J is TRBJ2-2 and V is TRBV27, with 9 bases that match TRBD1. V lost 6 bases and J lost 6; bases outside the gene matches: 8. The CDR3 contains 15 residues. Germline V lookup: CDR1 MNHEY, CDR2 SMNVEV (reference sequence). CDR3 coding DNA: TGTGCCAGCAGCCCGGGACAGGGTATACCCGGGGAGCTGTTTTTT. Its protein is CASSPGQGIPGELFF.

This sequence joins TRBV27 and TRBJ2-3; 7 nucleotides line up with TRBD2. This CDR3 has 16 amino acids. Germline-derived CDR1 and CDR2 are MNHEY and SMNVEV (reference sequence). J lost 6 bases, V lost 7 bases, and 16 bases had no gene match. CDR3 residues: CASNPGGLLGPDTQYF. Written as DNA, the CDR3 is TGTGCCAGCAACCCGGGAGGCCTGTTGGGGCCCGATACGCAGTATTTT.

V usage is TRBV7-9 and J usage is TRBJ1-5, with TRBD1 identical over 8 bases. CDR1 SEHNR and CDR2 FQNEAQ come from the germline V gene (reference sequence). J gave up 7 bases and V 5 bases, and 7 bases lay outside the gene matches. CDR3 length: 14 amino acids. In nucleotides, the CDR3 is TGTGCCAGCAGCCCGGACAGGGTCGGACAGCCCCAGCATTTT. Translated: CASSPDRVGQPQHF.

The rearrangement joins TRBV7-2 to TRBJ2-7, with D hard to call. Germline V gene data show CDR1 as SGHTA and CDR2 as FQGNSA. The CDR3 sequence is 16 residues long. V lost 5 bases and J lost 4, with 21 bases in between. The CDR3 loop reads CASSPGGASNRYEQYF. CDR3 nucleotide sequence: TGTGCCAGCAGCCCCGGCGGCGCTTCGAATAGGTACGAGCAGTACTTC.

The chain employs TRBV27 and TRBJ2-7; D perhaps matches TRBD1 (6 bases). The CDR3 contains 14 residues. Trimming removed 5 bases at V and 5 bases at J, with 16 bases between. Germline V gives CDR1 MNHEY, CDR2 SMNVEV (reference sequence). The CDR3 coding sequence is TGTGCCAGCAGTGCCCGAAGGGGGTCCCACGAGCAGTACTTC. This gives the protein CASSARRGSHEQYF.

V gene TRBV5-5 combines with J gene TRBJ2-1, with D tentatively TRBD1 (5 bases). Trimming stripped 4 bases from V and 7 bases from J, with 12 bases between. Germline V gene sequence: CDR1 SGHKS, CDR2 YYEKEE (reference sequence). CDR3 size: 13 residues. The DNA for the CDR3 is TGTGCCAGCAGCCCACCACAGGCTAATGAGCAGTTCTTC. It yields the protein CASSPPQANEQFF.

The chain links TRBV5-1 to TRBJ1-1; D gene uncertain. Trimming shortened V by 4 bases and J by 2 bases, and 15 bases separated the two germline ends. In germline, CDR1 is SGHRS, CDR2 YFSETQ. This CDR3 region has 15 residues. This CDR3 reads CASSREAVVNTEAFF. The CDR3 coding sequence is TGCGCCAGCAGCCGAGAGGCAGTAGTCAACACTGAAGCTTTCTTT.

This chain links TRBV7-9 with TRBJ2-1; 7 nucleotides line up with TRBD2. Unmatched junction bases numbered 12, after V lost 5 bases and J lost 8 bases. Germline CDR1 reads SEHNR; CDR2 reads FQNEAQ (reference sequence). The CDR3 sequence is 15 residues long. The CDR3 nucleotides are TGTGCCAGCAGCGGGAGAGTGGGGGGGTCCCATGAGCAGTTCTTC. Protein: CASSGRVGGSHEQFF.

V and J are TRBV19 and TRBJ1-1; possibly TRBD1 for D (5 bases). The CDR3 has 11 amino acids. Trimming removed 7 bases from V and 6 bases from J, with 9 bases in between. The germline V gene has CDR1 LNHDA and CDR2 SQIVND (reference sequence). CDR3 sequence: CASTSGSEAFF. The CDR3 DNA reads TGTGCCAGTACGTCAGGGTCTGAAGCTTTCTTT.

The chain has TRBV5-4 and TRBJ1-4, with D unresolved. V shed 3 bases and J shed 5 bases, with 11 bases lying between them. The CDR3 totals 14 residues. Germline values: CDR1 SGHNT, CDR2 YYREEE (reference sequence). Here the CDR3 DNA reads TGTGCCAGCAGCTCACCGGGTCCGAATGAAAAACTGTTTTTT. Its protein product is CASSSPGPNEKLFF.

This rearrangement joins TRBV28 to TRBJ2-7; D remains ambiguous. Trimming removed 4 bases from V and 7 bases from J, with 20 bases in between. Germline V gene lookup returns CDR1 MDHEN and CDR2 SYDVKM. This CDR3 spans 15 amino acids. The CDR3 spells CASSSFGSATEEQYF. DNA for the CDR3: TGTGCCAGCAGTTCCTTCGGGTCCGCTACGGAGGAGCAGTACTTC. Full variable domain (missing parts from reference TRBV28 and TRBJ2-7): DVKVTQSSRYLVKRTGEKVFLECVQDMDHENMFWYRQDPGLGLRLIYFSYDVKMKEKGDIPEGYSVSREKKERFSLILESASTNQTSMYLCASSSFGSATEEQYFGPGTRLTVT.

This chain links TRBV9 with TRBJ2-7, with D perhaps TRBD1 (6 bases). Germline CDR1 SGDLS, CDR2 YYNGEE. Trimming cost V 4 bases and J 1 base, with 9 bases left between them. This CDR3 comprises 13 residues. CDR3 protein: CASSTTGSYEQYF. The CDR3 nucleotides are TGTGCCAGCAGCACAACAGGGTCCTACGAGCAGTACTTC.

The sample holds one count of this clone. The chain couples TRBV28 to TRBJ2-3; a weak D match, TRBD2 (7 bases). Between the trimmed V and J ends, which lost 4 bases and 0 bases, there was a span of 14 bases. The CDR3 is 16 amino acids. Germline loops: CDR1 MDHEN, CDR2 SYDVKM. This CDR3 reads CASSWGGASSTDTQYF. The CDR3 DNA reads as TGTGCCAGCAGTTGGGGGGGGGCCTCTAGCACAGATACGCAGTATTTT.

J is TRBJ2-3 and V is TRBV7-9, with 8 bases aligning to TRBD2. The CDR3 contains 14 residues. V was clipped by 5 bases and J by 0 bases; unmatched bases: 1. Germline V gene sequence: CDR1 SEHNR, CDR2 FQNEAQ (reference sequence). The CDR3 sequence is CASSPSGSTDTQYF. The CDR3 DNA follows: TGTGCCAGCAGCCCTAGCGGGAGCACAGATACGCAGTATTTT.

In nucleotides, the CDR3 is TGTGCCAGTAGCCGCGGGGGCGGCCCTTCCTACGAGCAGTACTTC. This gives the protein CASSRGGGPSYEQYF. This chain joins TRBV19 and TRBJ2-7; D possibly corresponds to TRBD2 (7 bases). Trimming left V 6 bases short and J 1 base short, with 16 bases between. Germline assignment: CDR1 LNHDA and CDR2 SQIVND (reference sequence). This CDR3 comprises 15 residues. The full variable domain, completed using reference TRBV19 and TRBJ2-7, is DGGITQSPKYLFRKEGQNVTLSCEQNLNHDAMYWYRQDPGQGLRLIYYSQIVNDFQKGDIAEGYSVSREKKESFPLTVTSAQKNPTAFYLCASSRGGGPSYEQYFGPGTRLTVT.

This chain uses TRBV6-6 with TRBJ1-4; D is perhaps TRBD1 (6 bases). Deletions cut 7 bases from V and 7 bases from J, with 22 bases between. The CDR3 runs 16 residues. Germline V lookup: CDR1 MNHNY, CDR2 SVGAGI (reference sequence). The CDR3 coding sequence is TGTGCCAGCACCCAAAAGACACAGGGAGTGGGTGAAAAACTGTTTTTT. Amino acid sequence: CASTQKTQGVGEKLFF.

The rearrangement uses TRBV5-1 and TRBJ2-2; D is uncertain. The germline V gene has CDR1 SGHRS and CDR2 YFSETQ. Trimming shortened V by 5 bases and J by 1 base, and 6 bases separated the two germline ends. There are 13 residues in the CDR3. For the CDR3, the DNA is TGCGCCAGCAGGAGAGGGAACACCGGGGAGCTGTTTTTT. The encoded protein is CASRRGNTGELFF.